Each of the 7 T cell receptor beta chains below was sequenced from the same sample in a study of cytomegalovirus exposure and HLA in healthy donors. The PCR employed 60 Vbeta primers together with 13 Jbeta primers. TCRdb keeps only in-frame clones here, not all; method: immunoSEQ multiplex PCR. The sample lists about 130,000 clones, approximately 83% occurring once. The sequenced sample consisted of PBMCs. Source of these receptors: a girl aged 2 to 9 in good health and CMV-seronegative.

This chain's CDR3 is CASSQLPLPGVSYEQYF. The CDR3 DNA sequence: TGTGCCAGCTCACAGTTACCGCTCCCGGGAGTATCCTACGAGCAGTACTTC. V usage is TRBV18 and J usage is TRBJ2-7, with D possibly matching TRBD2 (6 bases). V was pared by 4 bases and J by 1 base, with 20 bases between. The CDR3 extends over 17 amino acids. Germline-derived CDR1 and CDR2 are KGHSH and LQKENI.

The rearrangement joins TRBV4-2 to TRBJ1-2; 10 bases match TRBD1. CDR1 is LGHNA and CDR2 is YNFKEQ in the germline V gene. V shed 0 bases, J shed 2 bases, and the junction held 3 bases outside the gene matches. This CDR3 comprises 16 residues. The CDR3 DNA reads TGTGCCAGCAGCCAAGAAGAGGACAGGGGGAACTATGGCTACACCTTC. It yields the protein CASSQEEDRGNYGYTF.

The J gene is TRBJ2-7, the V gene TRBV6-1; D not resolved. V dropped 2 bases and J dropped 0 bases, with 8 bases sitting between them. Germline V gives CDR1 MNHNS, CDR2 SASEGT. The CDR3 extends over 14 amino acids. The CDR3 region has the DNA TGTGCCAGCAGTGAATACAGTCTCTCCTACGAGCAGTACTTC. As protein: CASSEYSLSYEQYF.

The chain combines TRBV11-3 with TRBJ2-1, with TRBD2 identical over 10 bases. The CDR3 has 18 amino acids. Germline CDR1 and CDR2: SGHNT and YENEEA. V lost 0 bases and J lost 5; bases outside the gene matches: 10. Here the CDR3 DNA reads TGTGCCAGCAGCTTAGATCCCCCCCCTAGCGGGAGTAACAATGAGCAGTTCTTC. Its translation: CASSLDPPPSGSNNEQFF.

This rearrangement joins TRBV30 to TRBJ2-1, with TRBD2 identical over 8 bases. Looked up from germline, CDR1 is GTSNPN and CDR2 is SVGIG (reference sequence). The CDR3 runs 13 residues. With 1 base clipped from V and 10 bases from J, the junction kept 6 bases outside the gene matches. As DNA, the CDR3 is TGTGCCTGGAGTGGTGGGCGGGGGGTCGAGCAGTTCTTC. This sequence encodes CAWSGGRGVEQFF.

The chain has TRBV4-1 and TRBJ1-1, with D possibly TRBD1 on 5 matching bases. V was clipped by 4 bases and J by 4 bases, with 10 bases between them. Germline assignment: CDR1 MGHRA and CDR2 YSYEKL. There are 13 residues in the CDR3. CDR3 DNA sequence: TGCGCCAGCAGCCCCGGCAGGGCCACTGAAGCTTTCTTT. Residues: CASSPGRATEAFF.

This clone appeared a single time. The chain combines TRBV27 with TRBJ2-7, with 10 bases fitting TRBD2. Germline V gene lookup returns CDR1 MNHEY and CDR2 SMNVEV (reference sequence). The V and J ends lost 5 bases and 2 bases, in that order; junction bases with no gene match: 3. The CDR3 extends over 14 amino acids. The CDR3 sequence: CASSLAGATYEQYF. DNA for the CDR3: TGTGCCAGCAGTCTAGCGGGAGCGACCTACGAGCAGTACTTC.